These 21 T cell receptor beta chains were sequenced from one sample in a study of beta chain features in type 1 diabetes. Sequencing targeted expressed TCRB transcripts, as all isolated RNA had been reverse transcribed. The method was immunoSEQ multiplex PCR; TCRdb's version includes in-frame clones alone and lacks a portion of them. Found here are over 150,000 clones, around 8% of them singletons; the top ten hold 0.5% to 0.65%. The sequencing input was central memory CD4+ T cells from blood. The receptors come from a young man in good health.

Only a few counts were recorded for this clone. Written as DNA, the CDR3 is TGCGCCAGCACCCCCATGATTCGGACAGGTCTTAATGAAAAACTGTTTTTT. Its translation is CASTPMIRTGLNEKLFF. The chain uses TRBV4-3 and TRBJ1-4; 7 bases match TRBD1. With V trimmed by 7 bases and J by 4 bases, 15 bases remained unmatched. The CDR3 is 17 residues long. Looked up from germline, CDR1 is LGHNA and CDR2 is YSLEER.

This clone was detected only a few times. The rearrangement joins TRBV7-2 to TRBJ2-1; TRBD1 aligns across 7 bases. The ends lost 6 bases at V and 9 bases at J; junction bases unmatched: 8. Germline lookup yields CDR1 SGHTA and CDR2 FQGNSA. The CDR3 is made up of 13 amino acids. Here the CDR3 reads CASSLQGEREQFF. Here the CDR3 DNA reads TGTGCCAGCAGTCTCCAGGGGGAGCGTGAGCAGTTCTTC.

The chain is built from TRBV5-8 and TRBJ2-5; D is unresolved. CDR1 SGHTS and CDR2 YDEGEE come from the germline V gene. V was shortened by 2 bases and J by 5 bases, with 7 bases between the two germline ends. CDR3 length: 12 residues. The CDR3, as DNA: TGTGCCAGCAGCTTAAGAGCGGAGACCCAGTACTTC. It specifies CASSLRAETQYF.

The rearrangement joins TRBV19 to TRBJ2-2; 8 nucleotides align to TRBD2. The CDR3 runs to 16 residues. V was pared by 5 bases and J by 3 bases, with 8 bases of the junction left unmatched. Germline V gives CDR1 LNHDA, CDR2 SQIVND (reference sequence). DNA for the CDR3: TGTGCCAGTAGTTCCCCCTTAGCGGGGCACACCGGGGAGCTGTTTTTT. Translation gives CASSSPLAGHTGELFF.

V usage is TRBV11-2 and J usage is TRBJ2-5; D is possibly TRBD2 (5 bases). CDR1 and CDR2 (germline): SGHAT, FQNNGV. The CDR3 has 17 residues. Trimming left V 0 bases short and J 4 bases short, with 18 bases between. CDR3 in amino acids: CASSLEGGPGGPETQYF. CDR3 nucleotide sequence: TGTGCCAGCAGCTTAGAGGGTGGCCCCGGAGGTCCAGAGACCCAGTACTTC.

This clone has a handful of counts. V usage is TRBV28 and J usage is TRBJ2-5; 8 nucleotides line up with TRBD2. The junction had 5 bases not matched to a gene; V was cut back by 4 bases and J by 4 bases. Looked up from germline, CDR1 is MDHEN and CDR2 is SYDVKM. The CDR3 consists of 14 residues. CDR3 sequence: CASSSHGGGETQYF. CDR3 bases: TGTGCCAGCAGTTCCCACGGGGGGGGAGAGACCCAGTACTTC.

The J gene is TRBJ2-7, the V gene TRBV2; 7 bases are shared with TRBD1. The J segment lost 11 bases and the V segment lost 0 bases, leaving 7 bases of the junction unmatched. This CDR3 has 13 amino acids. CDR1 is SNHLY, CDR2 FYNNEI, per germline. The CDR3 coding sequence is TGTGCCAGCAGTGAAGCGCCGGGACAGTCAAAGTACTTC. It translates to CASSEAPGQSKYF.

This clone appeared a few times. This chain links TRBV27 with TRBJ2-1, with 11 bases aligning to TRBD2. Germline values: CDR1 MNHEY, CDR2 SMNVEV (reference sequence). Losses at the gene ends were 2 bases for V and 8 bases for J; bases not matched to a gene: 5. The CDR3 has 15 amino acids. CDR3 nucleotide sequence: TGTGCCAGCAGTTTACGGACTAGCGGGCTTCATGAGCAGTTCTTC. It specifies CASSLRTSGLHEQFF.

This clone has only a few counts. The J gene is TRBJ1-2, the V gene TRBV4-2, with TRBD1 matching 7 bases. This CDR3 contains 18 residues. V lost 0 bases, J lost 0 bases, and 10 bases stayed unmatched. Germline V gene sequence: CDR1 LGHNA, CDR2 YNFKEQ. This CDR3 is CASSQDVNRGPSNYGYTF. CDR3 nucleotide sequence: TGTGCCAGCAGCCAAGACGTAAACAGGGGACCTTCTAACTATGGCTACACCTTC.

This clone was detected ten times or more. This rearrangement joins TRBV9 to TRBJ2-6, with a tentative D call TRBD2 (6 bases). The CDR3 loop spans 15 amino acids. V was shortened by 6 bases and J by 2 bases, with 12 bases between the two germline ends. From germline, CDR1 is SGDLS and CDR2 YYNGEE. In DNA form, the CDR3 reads TGTGCCAGCACCTCCCCGGGGGCTGGGGCCAACGTCCTGACTTTC. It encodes CASTSPGAGANVLTF.

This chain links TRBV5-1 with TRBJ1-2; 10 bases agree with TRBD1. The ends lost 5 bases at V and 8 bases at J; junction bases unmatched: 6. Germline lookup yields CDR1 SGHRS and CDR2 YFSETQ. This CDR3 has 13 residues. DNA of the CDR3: TGCGCCAGCAGTCAGGACAGGGGGTTCGGCTACACCTTC. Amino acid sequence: CASSQDRGFGYTF.

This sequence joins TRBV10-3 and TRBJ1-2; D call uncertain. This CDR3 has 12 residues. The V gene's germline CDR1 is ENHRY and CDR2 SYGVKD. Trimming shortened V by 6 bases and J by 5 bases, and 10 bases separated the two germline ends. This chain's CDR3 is CAIRPQNYGYTF. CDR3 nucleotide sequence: TGTGCCATCAGGCCCCAGAATTATGGCTACACCTTC.

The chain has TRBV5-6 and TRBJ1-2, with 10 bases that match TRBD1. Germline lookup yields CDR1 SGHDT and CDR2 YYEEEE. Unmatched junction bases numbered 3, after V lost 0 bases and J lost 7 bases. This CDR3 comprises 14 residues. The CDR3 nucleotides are TGTGCCAGCAGCTTGGGACAGGGGGCGCCTGGCTACACCTTC. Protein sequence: CASSLGQGAPGYTF.

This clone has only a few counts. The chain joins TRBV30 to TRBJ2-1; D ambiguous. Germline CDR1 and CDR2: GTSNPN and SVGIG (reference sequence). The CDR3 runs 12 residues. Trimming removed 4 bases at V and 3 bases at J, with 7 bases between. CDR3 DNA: TGTGCCTGGAATATAAACTACAATGAGCAGTTCTTC. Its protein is CAWNINYNEQFF.

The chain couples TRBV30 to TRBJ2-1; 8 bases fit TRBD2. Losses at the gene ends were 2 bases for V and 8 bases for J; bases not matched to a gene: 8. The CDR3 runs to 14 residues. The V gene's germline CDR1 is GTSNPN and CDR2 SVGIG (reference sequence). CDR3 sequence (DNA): TGTGCCTGGAGTCCCTCCGGGGGGGGCTATGAGCAGTTCTTC. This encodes CAWSPSGGGYEQFF.

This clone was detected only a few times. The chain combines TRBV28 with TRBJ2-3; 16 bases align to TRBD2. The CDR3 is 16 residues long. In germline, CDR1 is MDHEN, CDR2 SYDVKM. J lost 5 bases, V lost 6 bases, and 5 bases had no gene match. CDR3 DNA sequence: TGTGCCAGCAGGGGACTAGCGGGGGGGTTTTTAGATACGCAGTATTTT. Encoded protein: CASRGLAGGFLDTQYF. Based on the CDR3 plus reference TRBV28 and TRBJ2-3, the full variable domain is DVKVTQSSRYLVKRTGEKVFLECVQDMDHENMFWYRQDPGLGLRLIYFSYDVKMKEKGDIPEGYSVSREKKERFSLILESASTNQTSMYLCASRGLAGGFLDTQYFGPGTRLTVL.

The DNA for the CDR3 is TGTGCCAGCAGCTACGGACTAGCGGGGAACGGCTACAATGAGCAGTTCTTC. Its translation is CASSYGLAGNGYNEQFF. The chain combines TRBV5-4 with TRBJ2-1, with 12 positions matching TRBD2. V gave up 3 bases and J gave up 3 bases; unmatched junction bases: 7. The germline V gene has CDR1 SGHNT and CDR2 YYREEE (reference sequence). This CDR3 spans 17 amino acids.

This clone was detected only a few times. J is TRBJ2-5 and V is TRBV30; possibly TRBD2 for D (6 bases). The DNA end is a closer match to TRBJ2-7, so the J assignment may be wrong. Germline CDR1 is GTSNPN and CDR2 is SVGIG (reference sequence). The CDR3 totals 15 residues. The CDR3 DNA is TGTGCCTGGAGAAGTGGGCTAGCGTGGGCCTACGAGCAGTACTTC. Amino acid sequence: CAWRSGLAWAYEQYF.

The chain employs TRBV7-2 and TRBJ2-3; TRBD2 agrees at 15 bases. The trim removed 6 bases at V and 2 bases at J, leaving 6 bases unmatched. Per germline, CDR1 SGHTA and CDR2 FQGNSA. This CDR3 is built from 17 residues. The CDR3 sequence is CASSSGLAGGTTDTQYF. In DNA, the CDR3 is TGTGCCAGCAGTTCGGGACTAGCGGGAGGTACCACAGATACGCAGTATTTT.

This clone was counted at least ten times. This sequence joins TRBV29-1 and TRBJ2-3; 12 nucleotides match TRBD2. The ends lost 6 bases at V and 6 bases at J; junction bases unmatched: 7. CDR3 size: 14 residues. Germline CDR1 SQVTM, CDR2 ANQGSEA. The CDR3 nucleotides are TGCAGCGTAGGGACTAGCGGGTATCTGGATACGCAGTATTTT. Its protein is CSVGTSGYLDTQYF.

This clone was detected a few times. The CDR3 bases are TGCGCCAGCAGCTTAAGCAACAGTCCCCAGAACACCGGGGAGCTGTTTTTT. This gives the protein CASSLSNSPQNTGELFF. The chain links TRBV5-1 to TRBJ2-2; D call uncertain. Germline V CDR1 and CDR2: SGHRS, YFSETQ. CDR3 length: 17 residues. The V end was cut by 2 bases, the J end by 1 base, with 15 bases between.